The clone carrying this T cell receptor (beta chain) was observed a handful of times. The antigen is not known. The data were taken from a study of CD8+ T cells in alopecia areata. Once RNA had been extracted, it was reverse transcribed into cDNA to act as the sequencing template. Method: immunoSEQ multiplex PCR; TCRdb's copy keeps in-frame clones and lacks some. The sample lists around 180,000 clones, approximately 61% occurring once. Study-wide points: Lesional scalp displayed greater clonality than normal scalp, most notably in alopecia totalis/universalis.

The treatment here: oral pan-JAK inhibitor, 5-10 mg twice daily. Trimming at V came to 6 bases and at J to 2 bases, leaving 6 bases not matched to a gene. Looked up from germline, CDR1 is SQVTM and CDR2 is ANQGSEA. This CDR3 has 14 residues. This clonotype was sampled from a human donor with alopecia areata. The V call is TRBV29-1, the J call TRBJ2-1; TRBD1 aligns across 8 bases. This sample comprised CD4+ T cells sorted from blood, obtained at week 24, from a patient treated with tofacitinib. CDR3 sequence reads: CSVQTGDPYNEQFF. The CDR3 nucleotides read TGCAGCGTCCAGACAGGGGATCCCTACAATGAGCAGTTCTTC.